Below, 24 T cell receptor beta chains from the same sample are listed, as sequenced in a study of CD8 T cells in Susac syndrome. RNA amounts of 0.5 to 1 ug underwent reverse transcription with random hexamers. TCRdb reprocessed the immunoSEQ multiplex PCR reads via MiXCR and lists one record per CDR3 protein. The sample includes fewer than 85,000 distinct CDR3 sequences, around 94% of them seen just once. Sequencing was performed on CD8+ T cells from PBMCs. The source of these receptors is a human donor with Susac syndrome.

This chain uses TRBV5-6 with TRBJ1-2, with D perhaps TRBD1 (5 bases). V shed 7 bases and J shed 4 bases, with 17 bases lying between them. The germline V gene has CDR1 SGHDT and CDR2 YYEEEE. The CDR3 contains 14 residues. CDR3 nucleotides: TGTGCCAGCGTCCCCGGGGCAGGGATCTATGGCTACACCTTC. Translated: CASVPGAGIYGYTF.

The chain recombines TRBV24-1 with TRBJ2-2; 11 bases agree with TRBD1. V was pared by 5 bases and J by 5 bases, with 3 bases of the junction left unmatched. Germline V gene lookup returns CDR1 KGHDR and CDR2 SFDVKD. The CDR3 consists of 15 residues. This chain's CDR3 is CATSARDRGTGELFF. The DNA of the CDR3 is TGTGCCACCAGTGCCCGGGACAGGGGGACCGGGGAGCTGTTTTTT.

The chain employs TRBV27 and TRBJ2-1; the D gene is possibly TRBD1 (7 bases). Between the trimmed V and J ends, which lost 3 bases and 5 bases, there was a span of 11 bases. This CDR3 contains 14 residues. Germline CDR1 and CDR2: MNHEY and SMNVEV (reference sequence). CDR3 bases: TGTGCCAGCAGTTTCTCAGGGGGGCACAATGAGCAGTTCTTC. Its protein product is CASSFSGGHNEQFF.

The V gene is TRBV9, the J gene TRBJ2-2; D uncertain. The ends were cut back, 6 bases at V and 6 bases at J, with 6 bases in the middle. This CDR3 region has 11 residues. Germline CDR1 SGDLS, CDR2 YYNGEE. The CDR3 DNA sequence: TGTGCCAGCAAGGATCCCGGGGAGCTGTTTTTT. As protein: CASKDPGELFF.

The J gene is TRBJ2-7, the V gene TRBV9; D not certain. Trimming cost V 3 bases and J 0 bases, with 4 bases left between them. This CDR3 is built from 12 residues. The germline gives CDR1 SGDLS, CDR2 YYNGEE. CDR3 region: CASSGSSYEQYF. The CDR3, as DNA: TGTGCCAGCAGCGGGTCCTCCTACGAGCAGTACTTC.

Only a few counts were recorded for this clonotype. The genes are TRBV7-9 and TRBJ2-7; maybe TRBD1 (5 bases). V lost 4 bases, J lost 3 bases, and 7 bases lay in between. The CDR3 totals 12 residues. Germline V CDR1 and CDR2: SEHNR, FQNEAQ (reference sequence). CDR3 residues: CASSSRVYEQYF. In DNA form, the CDR3 reads TGTGCCAGCAGCTCCAGGGTCTACGAGCAGTACTTC.

The chain recombines TRBV7-9 with TRBJ2-1; D call uncertain. The CDR3 spans 14 residues. Per germline, CDR1 SEHNR and CDR2 FQNEAQ (reference sequence). V dropped 1 base and J dropped 8 bases, with 12 bases sitting between them. CDR3 in DNA: TGTGCCAGCAGCTTAGTAATCCAACCGGATGAGCAGTTCTTC. It specifies CASSLVIQPDEQFF.

The chain uses TRBV5-1 and TRBJ2-7, with D maybe TRBD2 (6 bases). CDR1 and CDR2 from the germline V gene are SGHRS and YFSETQ. The CDR3 loop spans 14 amino acids. Trimming shortened V by 5 bases and J by 2 bases, and 14 bases separated the two germline ends. The CDR3 bases are TGCGCCAGCAGTCCGGGGCGGGGAGCCTACGAGCAGTACTTC. Amino acid sequence: CASSPGRGAYEQYF.

The chain employs TRBV20-1 and TRBJ2-1; 10 bases agree with TRBD2. There are 13 residues in the CDR3. Losses at the gene ends were 3 bases for V and 6 bases for J; bases not matched to a gene: 2. In germline, CDR1 is DFQATT, CDR2 SNEGSKA (reference sequence). The CDR3 sequence: CSARERGGNEQFF. CDR3 nucleotides: TGCAGTGCTAGGGAGCGGGGGGGCAATGAGCAGTTCTTC.

The chain employs TRBV2 and TRBJ2-7, with D possibly matching TRBD1 (6 bases). The CDR3 runs 15 residues. Trimming cost V 3 bases and J 2 bases, with 14 bases left between them. The germline V gene has CDR1 SNHLY and CDR2 FYNNEI. The CDR3 coding sequence is TGTGCCAGCAGTGACGTGAGACAGGATCCCTACGAGCAGTACTTC. It translates to CASSDVRQDPYEQYF.

The rearrangement links TRBV15 to TRBJ2-1; TRBD1 is a possible D gene (6 bases). The CDR3 is made up of 15 amino acids. CDR1 is LNHNV and CDR2 is YYDKDF in the germline V gene (reference sequence). The germline V and J ends were trimmed by 5 bases and 3 bases, with 14 bases remaining between them. The chain's CDR3 is CATSSRDTLYNEQFF. The CDR3 nucleotides read TGTGCCACCAGCTCCCGGGACACTCTCTACAATGAGCAGTTCTTC.

The chain links TRBV4-3 to TRBJ2-2; TRBD2 matches 7 bases. The CDR3 has 17 residues. The germline gives CDR1 LGHNA, CDR2 YSLEER. J gave up 2 bases and V 0 bases, and 6 bases lay outside the gene matches. The CDR3 nucleotides are TGCGCCAGCAGCCAAGAAAGAAGCGGGGTTAACACCGGGGAGCTGTTTTTT. Its protein is CASSQERSGVNTGELFF.

For the CDR3, the DNA is TGTGCCAGCAGTTATGAAGACAGGGAGACAGATACGCAGTATTTT. Translation gives CASSYEDRETDTQYF. The rearrangement joins TRBV6-5 to TRBJ2-3, with 7 bases aligning to TRBD1. The trim removed 3 bases at V and 3 bases at J, leaving 6 bases unmatched. Germline V gives CDR1 MNHEY, CDR2 SVGAGI. This CDR3 has 15 amino acids.

CDR3 region: CASMGREQFF. CDR3 DNA sequence: TGTGCCAGCATGGGTCGCGAGCAGTTCTTC. The V call is TRBV2, the J call TRBJ2-1; D unclear. Germline-derived CDR1 and CDR2 are SNHLY and FYNNEI. V was trimmed by 7 bases and J by 10 bases, leaving 8 bases between them. The CDR3 contains 10 residues.

This chain connects TRBV2 to TRBJ1-5; D unresolved. V was clipped by 4 bases and J by 0 bases, with 10 bases between them. This CDR3 spans 15 amino acids. Germline V gene lookup returns CDR1 SNHLY and CDR2 FYNNEI. The CDR3 bases are TGTGCCAGCAGTGTAGTCCCCTCTAGCAATCAGCCCCAGCATTTT. It yields the protein CASSVVPSSNQPQHF. The full variable domain, completed using reference TRBV2 and TRBJ1-5, is EPEVTQTPSHQVTQMGQEVILRCVPISNHLYFYWYRQILGQKVEFLVSFYNNEISEKSEIFDDQFSVERPDGSNFTLKIRSTKLEDSAMYFCASSVVPSSNQPQHFGDGTRLSIL.

This sequence joins TRBV9 and TRBJ1-5; no clear D gene. V was clipped by 3 bases and J by 4 bases, with 11 bases between them. Germline CDR1 is SGDLS and CDR2 is YYNGEE. There are 14 residues in the CDR3. The CDR3 sequence is CASSAVGGNQPQHF. The CDR3 DNA reads TGTGCCAGCAGCGCCGTAGGAGGGAATCAGCCCCAGCATTTT.

The V and J genes are TRBV9 and TRBJ2-1; TRBD2 aligns across 7 bases. The germline V gene encodes CDR1 SGDLS and CDR2 YYNGEE. The CDR3 runs 16 residues. J was trimmed by 2 bases and V by 4 bases; bases with no gene match: 9. In DNA form, the CDR3 reads TGTGCCAGCAGCCCCAGGGAGCGGGGCGCCTACAATGAGCAGTTCTTC. It yields the protein CASSPRERGAYNEQFF.

This chain links TRBV12-3 or TRBV12-4 with TRBJ2-3; either TRBD1 or TRBD2 may supply D (5 bases each). Trimming stripped 6 bases from V and 6 bases from J, with 22 bases between. The CDR3 is 16 amino acids. The CDR3 DNA reads as TGTGCCAGCAGCTTACCCCCGGGACCACTCCCGGATACGCAGTATTTT. It is translated as CASSLPPGPLPDTQYF.

The chain couples TRBV24-1 to TRBJ2-3; D is undetermined. This CDR3 has 14 amino acids. Germline CDR1 is KGHDR and CDR2 is SFDVKD. Trimming cost V 5 bases and J 4 bases, with 12 bases left between them. The CDR3 region has the DNA TGTGCCACCAGTGGGCCTTCTAAGGCAGATACGCAGTATTTT. It yields the protein CATSGPSKADTQYF.

The chain joins TRBV27 to TRBJ2-5; maybe TRBD1 (6 bases). The germline V gene encodes CDR1 MNHEY and CDR2 SMNVEV (reference sequence). The V gene lost 4 bases and the J gene lost 0 bases, with 9 bases spanning the gap. The length of the CDR3 is 14 residues. CDR3 residues: CASSWGLYQETQYF. CDR3 nucleotides: TGTGCCAGCAGTTGGGGGCTATACCAAGAGACCCAGTACTTC.

This clonotype has just one count. The CDR3 nucleotides read TGTGCCAGCAGCTTCTACAGGACCCGGAGCACAGATACGCAGTATTTT. Translated, it gives CASSFYRTRSTDTQYF. The chain uses TRBV5-6 and TRBJ2-3, with D possibly being TRBD1 (5 bases). The CDR3 totals 16 residues. Trimming shortened V by 2 bases and J by 0 bases, and 13 bases separated the two germline ends. Per the germline V gene, CDR1 is SGHDT and CDR2 is YYEEEE.

The V and J genes are TRBV11-1 and TRBJ2-7; D possibly matches TRBD1 or TRBD2 (6 bases each). The V end lost 0 bases, the J end lost 4 bases, and 22 bases lay between the germline ends. The CDR3 totals 18 residues. Germline CDR1 reads SGHAT; CDR2 reads FQDESV (reference sequence). CDR3 protein: CASSLARGPGTPLYEQYF. The CDR3 DNA follows: TGTGCCAGCAGCTTAGCGCGGGGCCCCGGGACACCCTTATACGAGCAGTACTTC.

This clonotype was observed once. The chain carries TRBV4-3 and TRBJ2-6; D possibly corresponds to TRBD2 (5 bases). V shed 3 bases and J shed 0 bases, with 21 bases lying between them. The CDR3 spans 20 residues. Germline lookup yields CDR1 LGHNA and CDR2 YSLEER. The CDR3 DNA sequence: TGCGCCAGCAGCCACTACTCCGGGAACGGGTTTTCCTCTGGGGCCAACGTCCTGACTTTC. Protein product: CASSHYSGNGFSSGANVLTF.

This chain joins TRBV6-2 or TRBV6-3 and TRBJ2-3, with 9 bases identical to TRBD1. Germline-derived CDR1 and CDR2 are MNHEY and SVGEGT. CDR3 length equals 16 residues. With V trimmed by 5 bases and J by 3 bases, 9 bases remained unmatched. The CDR3 sequence is CASSTRDRDLTDTQYF. The CDR3 nucleotides are TGTGCCAGCAGTACCCGGGACAGGGACTTAACAGATACGCAGTATTTT.